This T cell receptor beta chain was profiled in a study of blood T cell repertoires in COVID-19. The method was immunoSEQ multiplex PCR; TCRdb's version includes in-frame clones alone and lacks a portion of them. The table shows fewer than 250,000 clones, with approximately 86% occurring only once. Germline lookup yields CDR1 LGHDT and CDR2 YNNKEL (reference sequence). V lost 0 bases and J lost 4, with 9 bases in between. This CDR3 contains 14 residues. This receptor was taken from a man in his thirties or forties with acute or convalescent COVID-19. Sequenced material: peripheral blood. The V gene is TRBV3-1 (or the pseudogene TRBV3-2), the J gene TRBJ2-5, with D uncertain. Here the CDR3 reads CASSQDQVVETQYF. CDR3 DNA: TGTGCCAGCAGCCAAGATCAGGTTGTAGAGACCCAGTACTTC.